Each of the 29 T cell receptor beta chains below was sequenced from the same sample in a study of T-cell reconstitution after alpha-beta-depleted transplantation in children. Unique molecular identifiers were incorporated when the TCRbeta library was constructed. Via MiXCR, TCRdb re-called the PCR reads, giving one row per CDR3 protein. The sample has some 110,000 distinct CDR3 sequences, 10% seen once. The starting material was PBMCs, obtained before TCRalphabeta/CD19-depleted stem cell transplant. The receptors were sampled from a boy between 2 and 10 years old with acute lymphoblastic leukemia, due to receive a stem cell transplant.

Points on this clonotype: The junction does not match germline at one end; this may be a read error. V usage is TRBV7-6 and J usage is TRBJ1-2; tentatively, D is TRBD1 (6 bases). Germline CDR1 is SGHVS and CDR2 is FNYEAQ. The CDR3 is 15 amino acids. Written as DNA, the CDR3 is TGTGACAGCAGCCCAACCCCGGGACAAAGAGAGGGCTACACCTTC. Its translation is CDSSPTPGQREGYTF.

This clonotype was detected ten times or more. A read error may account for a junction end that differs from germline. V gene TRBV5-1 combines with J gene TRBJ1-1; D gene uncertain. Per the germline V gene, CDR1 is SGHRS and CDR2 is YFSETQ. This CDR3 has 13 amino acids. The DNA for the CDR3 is TGTGCCAGCAGTTTGGGGAGTAACACTGAAGCTTTCTTT. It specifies CASSLGSNTEAFF. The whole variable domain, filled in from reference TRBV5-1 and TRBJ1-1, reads KAGVTQTPRYLIKTRGQQVTLSCSPISGHRSVSWYQQTPGQGLQFLFEYFSETQRNKGNFPGRFSGRQFSNSRSEMNVSTLELGDSALYLCASSLGSNTEAFFGQGTRLTVV.

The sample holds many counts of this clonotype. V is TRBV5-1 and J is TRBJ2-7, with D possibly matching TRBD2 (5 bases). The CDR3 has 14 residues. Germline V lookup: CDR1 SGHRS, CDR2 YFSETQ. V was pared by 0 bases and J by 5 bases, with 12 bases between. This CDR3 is CASSLGSTEDEQYF. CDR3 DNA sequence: TGCGCCAGCAGCTTGGGCAGCACGGAGGACGAGCAGTACTTC. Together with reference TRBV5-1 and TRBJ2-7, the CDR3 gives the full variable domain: KAGVTQTPRYLIKTRGQQVTLSCSPISGHRSVSWYQQTPGQGLQFLFEYFSETQRNKGNFPGRFSGRQFSNSRSEMNVSTLELGDSALYLCASSLGSTEDEQYFGPGTRLTVT.

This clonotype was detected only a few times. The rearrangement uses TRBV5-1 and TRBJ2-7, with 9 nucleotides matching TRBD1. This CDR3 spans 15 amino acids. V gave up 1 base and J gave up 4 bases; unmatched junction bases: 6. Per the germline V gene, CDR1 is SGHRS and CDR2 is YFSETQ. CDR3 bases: TGCGCCAGCAGCTTGCCCGGGACAGGGATGTACGAGCAGTACTTC. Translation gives CASSLPGTGMYEQYF. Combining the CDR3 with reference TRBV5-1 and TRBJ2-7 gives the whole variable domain KAGVTQTPRYLIKTRGQQVTLSCSPISGHRSVSWYQQTPGQGLQFLFEYFSETQRNKGNFPGRFSGRQFSNSRSEMNVSTLELGDSALYLCASSLPGTGMYEQYFGPGTRLTVT.

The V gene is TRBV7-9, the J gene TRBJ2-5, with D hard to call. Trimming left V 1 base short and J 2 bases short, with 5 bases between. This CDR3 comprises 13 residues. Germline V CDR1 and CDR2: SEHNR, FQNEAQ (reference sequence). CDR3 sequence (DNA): TGTGCCAGCAGCTTAGTGGGACAAGAGACCCAGTACTTC. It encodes CASSLVGQETQYF. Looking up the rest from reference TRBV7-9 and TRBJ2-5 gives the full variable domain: DTGVSQNPRHKITKRGQNVTFRCDPISEHNRLYWYRQTLGQGPEFLTYFQNEAQLEKSRLLSDRFSAERPKGSFSTLEIQRTEQGDSAMYLCASSLVGQETQYFGPGTRLLVL.

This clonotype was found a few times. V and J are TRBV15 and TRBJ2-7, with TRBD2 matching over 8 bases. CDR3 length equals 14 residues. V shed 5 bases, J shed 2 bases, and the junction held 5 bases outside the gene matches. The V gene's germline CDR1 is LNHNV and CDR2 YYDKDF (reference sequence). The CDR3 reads CATSRGGGTYEQYF. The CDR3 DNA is TGTGCCACCAGCCGGGGGGGTGGAACCTACGAGCAGTACTTC.

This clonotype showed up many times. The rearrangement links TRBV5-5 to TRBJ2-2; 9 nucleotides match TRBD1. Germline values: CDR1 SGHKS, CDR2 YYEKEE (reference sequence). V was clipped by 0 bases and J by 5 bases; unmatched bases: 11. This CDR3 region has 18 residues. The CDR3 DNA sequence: TGTGCCAGCAGCTTGGCCCTATTGGGACAGGGTAGGACCGGGGAGCTGTTTTTT. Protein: CASSLALLGQGRTGELFF. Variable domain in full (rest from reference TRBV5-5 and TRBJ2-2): DAGVTQSPTHLIKTRGQQVTLRCSPISGHKSVSWYQQVLGQGPQFIFQYYEKEERGRGNFPDRFSARQFPNYSSELNVNALLLGDSALYLCASSLALLGQGRTGELFFGEGSRLTVL.

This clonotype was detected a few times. CDR3 loop: CSVVGADYNGEQFF. Here the CDR3 DNA reads TGCAGCGTAGTGGGGGCAGATTACAATGGTGAGCAGTTCTTC. The chain combines TRBV29-1 with TRBJ2-1; tentatively, D is TRBD1 (6 bases). Trimming cost V 6 bases and J 9 bases, with 21 bases left between them. The CDR3 has 14 residues. Germline V gives CDR1 SQVTM, CDR2 ANQGSEA.

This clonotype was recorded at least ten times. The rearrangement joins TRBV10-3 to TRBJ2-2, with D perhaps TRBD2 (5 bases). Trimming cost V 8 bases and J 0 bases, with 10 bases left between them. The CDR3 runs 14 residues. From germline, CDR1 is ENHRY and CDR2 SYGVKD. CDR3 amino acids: CAISAGANTGELFF. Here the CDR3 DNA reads TGTGCCATCTCGGCGGGCGCGAACACCGGGGAGCTGTTTTTT.

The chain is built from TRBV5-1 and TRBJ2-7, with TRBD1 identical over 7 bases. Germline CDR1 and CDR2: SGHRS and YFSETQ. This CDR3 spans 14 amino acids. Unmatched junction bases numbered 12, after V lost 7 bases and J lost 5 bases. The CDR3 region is CASGARQGVHEQYF. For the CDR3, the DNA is TGCGCCAGCGGGGCGAGACAGGGTGTCCACGAGCAGTACTTC.

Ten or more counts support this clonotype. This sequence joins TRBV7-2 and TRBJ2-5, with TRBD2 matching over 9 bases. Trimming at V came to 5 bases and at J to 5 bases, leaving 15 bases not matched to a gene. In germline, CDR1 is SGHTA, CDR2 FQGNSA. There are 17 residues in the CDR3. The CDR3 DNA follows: TGTGCCAGCAGCCCCACCTTAGCGGGAGAAGGGTCGGAGACCCAGTACTTC. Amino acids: CASSPTLAGEGSETQYF.

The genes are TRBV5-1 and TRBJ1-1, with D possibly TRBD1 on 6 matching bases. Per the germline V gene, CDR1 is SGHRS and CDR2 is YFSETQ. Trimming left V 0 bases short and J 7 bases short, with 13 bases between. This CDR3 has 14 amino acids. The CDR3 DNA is TGCGCCAGCAGCTTGGACAGGGATCGAGGTGAAGCTTTCTTT. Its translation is CASSLDRDRGEAFF.

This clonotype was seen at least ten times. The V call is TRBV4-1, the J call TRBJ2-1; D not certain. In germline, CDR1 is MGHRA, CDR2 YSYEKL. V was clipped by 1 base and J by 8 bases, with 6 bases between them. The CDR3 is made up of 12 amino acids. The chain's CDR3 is CASSQAADEQFF. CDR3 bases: TGCGCCAGCAGCCAAGCGGCCGATGAGCAGTTCTTC.

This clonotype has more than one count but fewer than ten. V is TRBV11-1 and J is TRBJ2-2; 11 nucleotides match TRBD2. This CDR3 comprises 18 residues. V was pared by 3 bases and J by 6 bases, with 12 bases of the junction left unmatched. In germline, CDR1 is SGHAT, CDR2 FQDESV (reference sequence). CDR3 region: CASSFTPHPSGGPGELFF. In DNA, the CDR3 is TGTGCCAGCAGCTTTACCCCTCACCCTAGCGGGGGGCCCGGGGAGCTGTTTTTT.

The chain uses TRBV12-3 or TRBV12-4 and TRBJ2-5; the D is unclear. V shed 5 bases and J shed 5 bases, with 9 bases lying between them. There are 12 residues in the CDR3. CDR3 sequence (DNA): TGTGCCAGCAGTATCCTTGAGGAGACCCAGTACTTC. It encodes CASSILEETQYF.

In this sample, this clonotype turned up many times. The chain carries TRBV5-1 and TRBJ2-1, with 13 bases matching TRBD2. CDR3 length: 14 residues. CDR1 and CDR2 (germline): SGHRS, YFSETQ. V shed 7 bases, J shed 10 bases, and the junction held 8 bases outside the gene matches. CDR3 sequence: CASQLAGGPEEQFF. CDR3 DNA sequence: TGCGCCAGCCAACTAGCGGGAGGGCCGGAGGAGCAGTTCTTC. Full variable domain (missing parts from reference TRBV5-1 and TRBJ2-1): KAGVTQTPRYLIKTRGQQVTLSCSPISGHRSVSWYQQTPGQGLQFLFEYFSETQRNKGNFPGRFSGRQFSNSRSEMNVSTLELGDSALYLCASQLAGGPEEQFFGPGTRLTVL.

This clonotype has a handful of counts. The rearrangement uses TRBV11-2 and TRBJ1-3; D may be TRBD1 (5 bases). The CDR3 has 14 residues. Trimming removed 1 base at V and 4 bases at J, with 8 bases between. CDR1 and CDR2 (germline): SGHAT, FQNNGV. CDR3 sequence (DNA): TGTGCCAGCAGCTTAGGCCACAGGGGAAACACCATATATTTT. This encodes CASSLGHRGNTIYF.

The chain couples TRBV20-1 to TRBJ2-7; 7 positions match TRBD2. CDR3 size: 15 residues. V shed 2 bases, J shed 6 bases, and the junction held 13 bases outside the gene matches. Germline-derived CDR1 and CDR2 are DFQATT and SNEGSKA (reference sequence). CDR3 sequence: CSARPTSRPNGEQYF. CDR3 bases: TGCAGTGCTAGACCGACTAGCCGACCTAATGGCGAGCAGTACTTC.

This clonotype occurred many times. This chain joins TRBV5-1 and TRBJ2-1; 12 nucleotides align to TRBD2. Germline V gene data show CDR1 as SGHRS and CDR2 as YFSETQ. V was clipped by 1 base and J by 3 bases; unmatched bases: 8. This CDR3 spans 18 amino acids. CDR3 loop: CASSLRTPGLAGYNEQFF. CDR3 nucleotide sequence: TGCGCCAGCAGCTTGCGGACTCCGGGACTAGCGGGCTACAATGAGCAGTTCTTC.

CDR3: CASSIVARLGPGEQFF. The DNA for the CDR3 is TGTGCCAGTAGTATAGTCGCGAGACTAGGGCCGGGGGAGCAGTTCTTC. The chain is built from TRBV19 and TRBJ2-1; D possibly corresponds to TRBD2 (6 bases). In germline, CDR1 is LNHDA, CDR2 SQIVND (reference sequence). The CDR3 is 16 residues long. Trimming left V 1 base short and J 10 bases short, with 20 bases between.

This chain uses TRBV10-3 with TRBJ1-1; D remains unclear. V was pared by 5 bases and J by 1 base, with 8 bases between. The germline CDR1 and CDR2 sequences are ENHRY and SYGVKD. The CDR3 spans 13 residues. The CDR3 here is CAISTLQNTEAFF. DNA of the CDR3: TGTGCCATCAGTACCTTGCAGAACACTGAAGCTTTCTTT.

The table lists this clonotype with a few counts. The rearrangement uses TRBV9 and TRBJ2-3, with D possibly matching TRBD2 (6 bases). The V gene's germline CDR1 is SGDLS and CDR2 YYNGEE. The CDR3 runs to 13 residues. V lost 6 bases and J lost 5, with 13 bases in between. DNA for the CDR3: TGTGCCAGCAAGAGGGAGGCGGGAGATACGCAGTATTTT. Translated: CASKREAGDTQYF.

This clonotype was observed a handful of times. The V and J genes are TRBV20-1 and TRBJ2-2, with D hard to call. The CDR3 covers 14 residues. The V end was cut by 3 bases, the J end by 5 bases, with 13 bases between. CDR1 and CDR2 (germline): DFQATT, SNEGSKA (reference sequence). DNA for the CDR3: TGCAGTGCTAGCCCCCCAGTTATAACCGGGGAGCTGTTTTTT. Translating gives CSASPPVITGELFF.

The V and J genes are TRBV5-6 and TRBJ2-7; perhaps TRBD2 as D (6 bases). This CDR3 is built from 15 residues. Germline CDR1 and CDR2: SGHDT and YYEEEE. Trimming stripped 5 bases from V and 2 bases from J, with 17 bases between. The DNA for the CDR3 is TGTGCCAGCAGACCTAGCGTCCAACCTACCTACGAGCAGTACTTC. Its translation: CASRPSVQPTYEQYF.

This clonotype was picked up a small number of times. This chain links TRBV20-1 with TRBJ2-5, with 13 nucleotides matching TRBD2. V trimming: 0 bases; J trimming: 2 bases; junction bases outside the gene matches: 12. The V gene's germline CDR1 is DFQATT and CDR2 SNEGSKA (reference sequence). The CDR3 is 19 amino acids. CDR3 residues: CSARDYRTSGRYQQETQYF. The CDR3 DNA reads TGCAGTGCTAGAGATTATAGGACTAGCGGGAGATACCAACAAGAGACCCAGTACTTC.

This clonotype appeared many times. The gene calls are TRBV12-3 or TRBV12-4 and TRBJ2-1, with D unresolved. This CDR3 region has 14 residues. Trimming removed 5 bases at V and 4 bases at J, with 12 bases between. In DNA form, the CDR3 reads TGTGCCAGCAGTCAATCTAGGTCTTACAATGAGCAGTTCTTC. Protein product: CASSQSRSYNEQFF.

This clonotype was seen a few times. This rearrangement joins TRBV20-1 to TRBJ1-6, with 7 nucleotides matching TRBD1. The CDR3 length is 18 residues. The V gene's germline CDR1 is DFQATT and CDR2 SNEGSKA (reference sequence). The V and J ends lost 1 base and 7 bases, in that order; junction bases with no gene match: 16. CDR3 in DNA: TGCAGTGCTAGAGCCGGGGTTGGGGGACAGAGGCCAAATTCACCCCTCCACTTT. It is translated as CSARAGVGGQRPNSPLHF.

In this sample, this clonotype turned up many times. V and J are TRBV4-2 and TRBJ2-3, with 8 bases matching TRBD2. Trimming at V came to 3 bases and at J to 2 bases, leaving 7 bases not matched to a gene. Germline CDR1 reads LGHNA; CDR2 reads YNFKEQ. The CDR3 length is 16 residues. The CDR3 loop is CASSQEREWVTDTQYF. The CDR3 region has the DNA TGTGCCAGCAGCCAGGAGCGGGAGTGGGTCACAGATACGCAGTATTTT.

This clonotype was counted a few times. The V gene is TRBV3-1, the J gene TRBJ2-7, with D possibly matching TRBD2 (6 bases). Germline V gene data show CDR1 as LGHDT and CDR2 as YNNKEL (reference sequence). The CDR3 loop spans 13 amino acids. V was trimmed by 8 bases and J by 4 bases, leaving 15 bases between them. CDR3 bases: TGTGCCAGCCAGGCACGGGGGACGTACGAGCAGTACTTC. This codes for CASQARGTYEQYF.